The 5 T cell receptor beta chains presented below share a single source sample, sequenced in a study of control samples from healthy donors and cancer patients (dated by TCRdb to about 2020). Libraries were made using the immunoSEQ multiplex PCR assay. Held by TCRdb, this immuneACCESS table contains in-frame sequences only and omits some clones. Under half of the omission traces to an unresolved V gene where checked; the cause of the rest is unknown. The table for this sample lists 170,000 or so clones; approximately 94% of them were counted only once. Of the sample, roughly 1.3% falls within the top ten clones. The sequenced sample consisted of blood. These receptors were obtained from a young woman in good health.

This rearrangement joins TRBV3-1 (or the pseudogene TRBV3-2) to TRBJ2-3; D possibly corresponds to TRBD1 (6 bases). The germline V gene encodes CDR1 LGHDT and CDR2 YNNKEL (reference sequence). The CDR3 has 14 amino acids. Trimming shortened V by 4 bases and J by 4 bases, and 12 bases separated the two germline ends. For the CDR3, the DNA is TGTGCCAGCAGCCTACAGGGTTACGCAGATACGCAGTATTTT. Translated, it gives CASSLQGYADTQYF.

In its sample, this clone was seen once. The V call is TRBV9, the J call TRBJ1-1; maybe TRBD1 (6 bases). CDR3 size: 15 residues. Germline-derived CDR1 and CDR2 are SGDLS and YYNGEE. V was clipped by 4 bases and J by 2 bases, with 15 bases between them. CDR3 coding DNA: TGTGCCAGCAGCCTAGTCGGGGGGCTAAACACTGAAGCTTTCTTT. Its translation: CASSLVGGLNTEAFF.

The rearrangement links TRBV5-1 to TRBJ2-2; 7 bases are shared with TRBD1. The trim removed 4 bases at V and 3 bases at J, leaving 6 bases unmatched. Germline CDR1 SGHRS, CDR2 YFSETQ. The CDR3 covers 15 residues. The CDR3 protein is CASSVGTAYTGELFF. CDR3 sequence (DNA): TGCGCCAGCAGCGTAGGGACAGCTTACACCGGGGAGCTGTTTTTT. The whole variable domain, filled in from reference TRBV5-1 and TRBJ2-2, reads KAGVTQTPRYLIKTRGQQVTLSCSPISGHRSVSWYQQTPGQGLQFLFEYFSETQRNKGNFPGRFSGRQFSNSRSEMNVSTLELGDSALYLCASSVGTAYTGELFFGEGSRLTVL.

The V gene is TRBV10-3, the J gene TRBJ2-1; D might be TRBD2 (6 bases). This CDR3 comprises 15 residues. CDR1 is ENHRY and CDR2 is SYGVKD in the germline V gene. Trimming stripped 5 bases from V and 4 bases from J, with 15 bases between. CDR3 sequence (DNA): TGTGCCATCAGTCAGACTAGAACTACTTACAATGAGCAGTTCTTC. It codes for CAISQTRTTYNEQFF.

This rearrangement joins TRBV7-8 to TRBJ2-7; 15 nucleotides align to TRBD2. The CDR3 sequence is 15 residues long. The germline gives CDR1 SGHVS, CDR2 FQNEAQ. With V trimmed by 1 base and J by 7 bases, 2 bases remained unmatched. CDR3 loop: CASSLGTSGRGEQYF. Here the CDR3 DNA reads TGTGCCAGCAGCTTAGGGACTAGCGGGAGGGGAGAGCAGTACTTC.